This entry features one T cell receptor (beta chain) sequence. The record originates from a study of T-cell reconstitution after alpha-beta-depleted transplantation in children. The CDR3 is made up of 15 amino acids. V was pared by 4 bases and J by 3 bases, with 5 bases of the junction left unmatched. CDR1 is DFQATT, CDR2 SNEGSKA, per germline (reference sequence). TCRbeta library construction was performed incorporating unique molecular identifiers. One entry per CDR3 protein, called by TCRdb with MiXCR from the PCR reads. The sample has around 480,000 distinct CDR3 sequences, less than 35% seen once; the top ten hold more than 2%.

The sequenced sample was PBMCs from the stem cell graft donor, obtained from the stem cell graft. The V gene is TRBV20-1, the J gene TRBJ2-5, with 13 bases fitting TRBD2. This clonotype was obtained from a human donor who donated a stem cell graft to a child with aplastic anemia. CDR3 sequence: CSANGLAGAKETQYF. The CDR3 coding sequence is TGCAGTGCTAACGGACTAGCGGGAGCTAAAGAGACCCAGTACTTC.